This T cell receptor (beta chain) was recovered during a study of cytomegalovirus exposure and HLA in healthy donors. About the research overall: Most donors, roughly 77% of around 400 genotyped, fell in the Caucasian-associated ancestry cluster.

Study observations and caveats: Reports showed the classifier diagnosing cytomegalovirus status with high specificity and sensitivity.

Each donor was healthy, and each was a bone marrow donor. As concerns this clone: Its antigen is not identified.

Looked up from germline, CDR1 is SGHRS and CDR2 is YFSETQ. The CDR3 contains 14 residues. Unmatched junction bases numbered 2, after V lost 0 bases and J lost 6 bases. The PCR contained 60 Vbeta and 13 Jbeta primers. Sequencing used immunoSEQ multiplex PCR; TCRdb keeps in-frame clones, though not all of them. This repertoire shows around 72,000 clones, 60% to 75% found once; its top ten account for 20% to 25%. This receptor was obtained from a man aged 40-55 years in good health and CMV-seropositive. The source material was PBMCs. The genes are TRBV5-1 and TRBJ1-1; 10 nucleotides agree with TRBD1. In DNA form, the CDR3 reads TGCGCCAGCAGCTTGGCCGGGACAGGGGCTGAAGCTTTCTTT. Translation: CASSLAGTGAEAFF.